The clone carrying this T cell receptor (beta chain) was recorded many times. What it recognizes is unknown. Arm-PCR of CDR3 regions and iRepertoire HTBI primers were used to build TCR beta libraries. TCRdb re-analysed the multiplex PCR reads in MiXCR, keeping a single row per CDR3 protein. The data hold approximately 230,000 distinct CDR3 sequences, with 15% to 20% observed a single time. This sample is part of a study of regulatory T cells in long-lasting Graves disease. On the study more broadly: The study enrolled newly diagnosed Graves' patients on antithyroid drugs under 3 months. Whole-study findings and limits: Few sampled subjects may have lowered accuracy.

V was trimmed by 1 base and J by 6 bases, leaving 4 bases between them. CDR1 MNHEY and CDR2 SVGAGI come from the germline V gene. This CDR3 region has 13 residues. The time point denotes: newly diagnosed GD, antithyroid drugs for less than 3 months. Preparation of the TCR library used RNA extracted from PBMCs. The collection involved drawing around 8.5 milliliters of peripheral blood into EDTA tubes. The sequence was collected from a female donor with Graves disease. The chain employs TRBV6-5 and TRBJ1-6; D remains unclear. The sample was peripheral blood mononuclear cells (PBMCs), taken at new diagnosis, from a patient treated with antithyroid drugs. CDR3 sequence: CASSYFSNSPLHF. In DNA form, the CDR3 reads TGTGCCAGCAGTTACTTTAGTAATTCACCCCTCCACTTT.